This TCR beta chain comes out of a study of T cell responses to AZD1222 COVID-19 vaccine. Study-wide background: Pooled in the analysis were second doses at about 4 or about 12 weeks.

Study observations and caveats: The study sampled repertoires only after the peak T cell response. Spike-specific TCR breadth and depth grew following two AZD1222 doses. Donor demographics were predominantly white British with a female majority; clonal diversity may be underestimated.

The CDR3 sequence is 16 residues long. Germline CDR1 reads MNHEY; CDR2 reads SMNVEV (reference sequence). With 0 bases clipped from V and 15 bases from J, the junction kept 16 bases outside the gene matches. A remark on this clone: The antigen is unknown.

Generated by immunoSEQ multiplex PCR, the TCRdb table keeps only in-frame clones and is missing some. The sample gives around 71,000 clones, about 82% of which show up once; about 3% is in the top ten. The receptor was isolated from an adult in good health. The sample here was peripheral blood, taken on day 0 of AZD1222 vaccination. The rearrangement joins TRBV27 to TRBJ2-1; TRBD2 matches at 8 bases. The CDR3 loop reads CASSLSYRRTSRVLFF. DNA for the CDR3: TGTGCCAGCAGTTTATCGTATAGACGGACTAGCCGGGTGCTGTTCTTC.